These T cell receptor beta chains were read from a single sample in a study of cytomegalovirus exposure and HLA in healthy donors. Method: immunoSEQ multiplex PCR; TCRdb's copy keeps in-frame clones and lacks some. The table has over 150,000 clones, roughly 90% seen once. Specimen: PBMCs. Every receptor here comes from a woman aged 25 to 45 in good health and CMV-seronegative. The CDR3 runs from the conserved cysteine through the conserved F or W. The order of the fields is CDR3 protein, CDR3 DNA, D gene, V gene, clone size, J gene. The D gene is left open where the match is weak. The size entry is marked missing in some rows and otherwise reads once, few, many or a size class.

CDR3: CSVGGGGYEQYF; DNA: TGCAGCGTAGGGGGGGGAGGTTACGAGCAGTACTTC; D: NA; V: TRBV29-1; size: NA; J: TRBJ2-7
CDR3: CASSSPGTDPPDRRGYTF; DNA: TGTGCCAGCAGCTCCCCGGGCACAGATCCCCCCGATAGGAGAGGCTACACCTTC; D: NA; V: TRBV7-9; size: NA; J: TRBJ1-2
CDR3: CASSPWTGGSETDTQYF; DNA: TGCGCCAGCAGCCCGTGGACAGGGGGCAGCGAAACAGATACGCAGTATTTT; D: TRBD1; V: TRBV4-3; size: once; J: TRBJ2-3
CDR3: CASSLQTYEQYF; DNA: TGTGCCAGCAGCCTACAGACCTACGAGCAGTACTTC; D: NA; V: TRBV5-5; size: NA; J: TRBJ2-7
CDR3: CASSQDSGDAGANVLTF; DNA: TGCGCCAGCAGCCAAGATTCGGGGGACGCTGGGGCCAACGTCCTGACTTTC; D: NA; V: TRBV4-3; size: NA; J: TRBJ2-6
CDR3: CATSVGLAGGTDTQYF; DNA: TGTGCCACCAGCGTGGGACTAGCGGGGGGCACAGATACGCAGTATTTT; D: TRBD2; V: TRBV15; size: NA; J: TRBJ2-3
CDR3: CASSQDFSGGMDEQFF; DNA: TGCGCCAGCAGCCAAGATTTTTCGGGGGGGATGGATGAGCAGTTCTTC; D: TRBD2; V: TRBV4-3; size: NA; J: TRBJ2-1
CDR3: CASSEIGRGRGPRNEQFF; DNA: TGTGCCAGCTCGGAAATAGGTAGGGGCAGGGGGCCGCGGAATGAGCAGTTCTTC; D: TRBD1; V: TRBV27; size: NA; J: TRBJ2-1
CDR3: CATSRFRSQGQGETQYF; DNA: TGTGCCACCAGCAGATTCCGATCCCAGGGACAGGGAGAGACCCAGTACTTC; D: TRBD1; V: TRBV15; size: once; J: TRBJ2-5
CDR3: CASGRLADNEQFF; DNA: TGTGCCAGCGGCAGACTAGCGGACAATGAGCAGTTCTTC; D: TRBD2; V: TRBV6-5; size: NA; J: TRBJ2-1
CDR3: CASSPSWTGTLHYTF; DNA: TGTGCCAGCAGCCCCTCTTGGACAGGAACACTGCACTACACCTTC; D: TRBD1; V: TRBV14; size: NA; J: TRBJ1-2
CDR3: CASSEKPRTFASTDTQYF; DNA: TGCGCCAGCAGTGAGAAACCTCGGACGTTCGCTAGCACAGATACGCAGTATTTT; D: NA; V: TRBV10-1; size: NA; J: TRBJ2-3
CDR3: CAISESGGSYEQYF; DNA: TGTGCCATCAGTGAGTCCGGGGGCTCCTACGAGCAGTACTTC; D: NA; V: TRBV10-3; size: NA; J: TRBJ2-7
CDR3: CASSLANYEQYF; DNA: TGTGCCAGCAGCTTGGCAAACTACGAGCAGTACTTC; D: NA; V: TRBV7-2; size: NA; J: TRBJ2-7
CDR3: CASSRQANSPLHF; DNA: TGTGCCAGCTCCAGACAGGCTAATTCACCCCTCCACTTT; D: NA; V: TRBV25-1; size: few; J: TRBJ1-6
CDR3: CASSEPRGMNTEAFF; DNA: TGTGCCAGCAGCGAACCCAGAGGCATGAACACTGAAGCTTTCTTT; D: NA; V: TRBV6-5; size: NA; J: TRBJ1-1
CDR3: CASSFRGGKLFF; DNA: TGTGCCAGCAGTTTTCGTGGGGGAAAACTGTTTTTT; D: NA; V: TRBV27; size: NA; J: TRBJ1-4
CDR3: CASSFPGQQGSSYEQYF; DNA: TGCGCCAGCAGCTTCCCGGGACAGCAGGGGAGCTCCTACGAGCAGTACTTC; D: TRBD1; V: TRBV5-1; size: NA; J: TRBJ2-7
CDR3: CATSIHTGLAGGGDTDTQYF; DNA: TGTGCCACCAGCATCCATACGGGACTAGCGGGGGGGGGCGACACAGATACGCAGTATTTT; D: TRBD2; V: TRBV15; size: NA; J: TRBJ2-3
CDR3: CASSIWGSTSYGYTF; DNA: TGTGCCAGTAGTATTTGGGGCAGTACTTCCTATGGCTACACCTTC; D: NA; V: TRBV19; size: once; J: TRBJ1-2
CDR3: CASSPRTGGIHDYEQYF; DNA: TGCGCCAGCAGCCCACGGACAGGGGGCATTCACGACTACGAGCAGTACTTC; D: TRBD1; V: TRBV4-1; size: NA; J: TRBJ2-7
CDR3: CASSLGVGRPNPREQYF; DNA: TGTGCCAGCAGCTTAGGAGTGGGGCGACCGAACCCTCGGGAGCAGTACTTC; D: NA; V: TRBV7-9; size: NA; J: TRBJ2-7
CDR3: CATSLSLGRTYYGYTF; DNA: TGTGCCACCAGCCTTTCATTGGGACGGACATACTATGGCTACACCTTC; D: NA; V: TRBV15; size: NA; J: TRBJ1-2
CDR3: CASSPIRRGQDYGYTF; DNA: TGCGCCAGCAGCCCTATCCGGCGGGGTCAGGACTATGGCTACACCTTC; D: NA; V: TRBV4-1; size: once; J: TRBJ1-2
CDR3: CASSEAGTGGVFFGELFF; DNA: TGTGCCAGCAGTGAAGCTGGGACAGGGGGTGTTTTTTTCGGGGAGCTGTTTTTT; D: TRBD1; V: TRBV2; size: NA; J: TRBJ2-2
CDR3: CASRSVRAGGNEKLFF; DNA: TGTGCCAGCCGCTCTGTCAGGGCTGGTGGTAATGAAAAACTGTTTTTT; D: NA; V: TRBV28; size: few; J: TRBJ1-4
CDR3: CASSQEAGYQETQYF; DNA: TGTGCCAGCAGCCAAGAAGCGGGTTACCAAGAGACCCAGTACTTC; D: NA; V: TRBV11-2; size: NA; J: TRBJ2-5
CDR3: CSASQGETQYF; DNA: TGCAGTGCTAGCCAAGGGGAGACCCAGTACTTC; D: NA; V: TRBV20-1; size: NA; J: TRBJ2-5
CDR3: CATSRAAGGLAENNEQFF; DNA: TGTGCCACCAGCAGAGCTGCAGGGGGACTAGCGGAGAACAATGAGCAGTTCTTC; D: TRBD2; V: TRBV15; size: NA; J: TRBJ2-1
CDR3: CASSLTPSGTLSYEQYF; DNA: TGTGCCAGCAGTTTAACCCCATCCGGGACACTCTCCTACGAGCAGTACTTC; D: NA; V: TRBV28; size: NA; J: TRBJ2-7
CDR3: CASSASSGGPYEQYF; DNA: TGCGCCAGCAGCGCATCTAGCGGGGGACCCTACGAGCAGTACTTC; D: TRBD2; V: TRBV5-1; size: NA; J: TRBJ2-7
CDR3: CASSPLAGISGRRVGELFF; DNA: TGTGCCAGCTCACCACTGGCCGGGATTAGCGGGAGACGCGTCGGGGAGCTGTTTTTT; D: TRBD2; V: TRBV18; size: NA; J: TRBJ2-2
CDR3: CASSVDGRGTEAFF; DNA: TGTGCCAGCAGTGTGGATGGAAGGGGCACTGAAGCTTTCTTT; D: NA; V: TRBV2; size: few; J: TRBJ1-1
CDR3: CASSARDRRFYNEQFF; DNA: TGTGCCAGCAGTGCCCGGGACAGGCGCTTCTATAATGAGCAGTTCTTC; D: TRBD1; V: TRBV27; size: NA; J: TRBJ2-1
CDR3: CASSRGGRSGHTGELFF; DNA: TGCGCCAGCAGCCGAGGCGGGAGGTCAGGGCACACCGGGGAGCTGTTTTTT; D: TRBD2; V: TRBV5-1; size: few; J: TRBJ2-2
CDR3: CASTGGYETQYF; DNA: TGTGCCAGCACTGGAGGCTACGAGACCCAGTACTTC; D: NA; V: TRBV6-1; size: NA; J: TRBJ2-5
CDR3: CASSVTTGGNQPQHF; DNA: TGTGCCAGCAGCGTAACCACAGGGGGCAATCAGCCCCAGCATTTT; D: TRBD1; V: TRBV5-6; size: NA; J: TRBJ1-5
CDR3: CAWSASRFDGYTF; DNA: TGTGCCTGGAGCGCTTCTCGTTTCGACGGCTACACCTTC; D: NA; V: TRBV30; size: NA; J: TRBJ1-2
CDR3: CASSLGTGGKTQYF; DNA: TGTGCCAGCAGCTTGGGGACAGGGGGGAAGACCCAGTACTTC; D: TRBD1; V: TRBV7-2; size: NA; J: TRBJ2-5
CDR3: CASSLQYQETQYF; DNA: TGTGCCAGCAGCTTACAGTACCAAGAGACCCAGTACTTC; D: NA; V: TRBV5-6; size: NA; J: TRBJ2-5
CDR3: CASHPEGLGSEQFF; DNA: TGTGCCAGCCATCCCGAGGGACTAGGGAGTGAGCAGTTCTTC; D: TRBD2; V: TRBV27; size: NA; J: TRBJ2-1